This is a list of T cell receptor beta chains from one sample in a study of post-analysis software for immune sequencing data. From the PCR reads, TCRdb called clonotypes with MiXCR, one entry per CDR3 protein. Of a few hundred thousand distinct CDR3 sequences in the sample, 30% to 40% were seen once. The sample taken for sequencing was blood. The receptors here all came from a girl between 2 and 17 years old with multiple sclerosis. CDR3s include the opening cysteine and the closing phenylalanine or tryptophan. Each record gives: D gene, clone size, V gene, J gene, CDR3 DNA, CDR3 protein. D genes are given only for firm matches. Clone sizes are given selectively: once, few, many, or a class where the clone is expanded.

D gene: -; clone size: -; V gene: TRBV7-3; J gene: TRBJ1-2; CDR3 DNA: TGTGCCAGCAGCTTAAGCTCCGAGAATAACTATGGCTACACCTTC; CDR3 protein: CASSLSSENNYGYTF
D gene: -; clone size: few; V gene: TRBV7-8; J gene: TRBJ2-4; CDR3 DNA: TGTGCCAGCAGCGGAGCTGACGGGGCCAAAAACATTCAGTACTTC; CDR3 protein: CASSGADGAKNIQYF
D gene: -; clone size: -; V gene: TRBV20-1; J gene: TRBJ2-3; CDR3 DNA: TGCAGTGCTAGAGTGCCCAGAGAAGCCACAGATACGCAGTATTTT; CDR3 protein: CSARVPREATDTQYF
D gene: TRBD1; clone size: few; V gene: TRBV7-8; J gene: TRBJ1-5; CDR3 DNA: TGTGCCAGCAGCGAGACAGGGGCTCGGCAGCCCCAGCATTTT; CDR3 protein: CASSETGARQPQHF
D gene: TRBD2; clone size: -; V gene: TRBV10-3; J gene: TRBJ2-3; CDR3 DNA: TGTGCCATCAGCGGAGCTCCTAGCGGGGGCGCAGATACGCAGTATTTT; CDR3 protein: CAISGAPSGGADTQYF
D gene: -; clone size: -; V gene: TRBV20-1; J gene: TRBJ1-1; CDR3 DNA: TGCAGTGCTAGAGATCCTCTGTTTGGTACTGAAGCTTTCTTT; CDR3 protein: CSARDPLFGTEAFF
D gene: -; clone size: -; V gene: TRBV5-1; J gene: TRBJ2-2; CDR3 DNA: TGCGCCAGCAGCTTGGGGAGTAGTTTGGACACCGGGGAGCTGTTTTTT; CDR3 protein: CASSLGSSLDTGELFF
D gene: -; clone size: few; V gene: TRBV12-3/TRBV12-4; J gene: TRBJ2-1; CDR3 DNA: TGTGCCAGCAGTTTACAGGGTATGATCACCAATGAGCAGTTCTTC; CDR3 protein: CASSLQGMITNEQFF
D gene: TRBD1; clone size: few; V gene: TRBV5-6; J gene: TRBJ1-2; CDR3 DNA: TGTGCCAGCAGCATCCGGGACAGGTCTTATGGCTACACCTTC; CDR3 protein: CASSIRDRSYGYTF
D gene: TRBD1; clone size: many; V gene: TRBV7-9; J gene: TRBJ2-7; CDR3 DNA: TGTGCCAGCAGCGTATCTGCAGGGGGAATTTCCTACGAGCAGTACTTC; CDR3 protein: CASSVSAGGISYEQYF
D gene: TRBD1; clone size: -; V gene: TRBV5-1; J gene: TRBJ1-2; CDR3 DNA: TGCGCCAGCAGCTGGGGGTCGGCAGGGGGTGACTATGGCTACACCTTC; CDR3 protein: CASSWGSAGGDYGYTF
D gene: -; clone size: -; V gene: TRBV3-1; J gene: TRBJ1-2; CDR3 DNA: TGTGCCAGCAGCCAAGATCGCGCCTATGGCTACACCTTC; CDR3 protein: CASSQDRAYGYTF
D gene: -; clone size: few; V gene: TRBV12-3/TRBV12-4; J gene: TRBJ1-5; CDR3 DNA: TGTGCCAGCAGTTTAGTTCCGGGGAGCAATCAGCCCCAGCATTTT; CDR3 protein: CASSLVPGSNQPQHF
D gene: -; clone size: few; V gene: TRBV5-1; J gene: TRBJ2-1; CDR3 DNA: TGCGCCAGCAGCTCATCGGATGAGCAGTTCTTC; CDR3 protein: CASSSSDEQFF
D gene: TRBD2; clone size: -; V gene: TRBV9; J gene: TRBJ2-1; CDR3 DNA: TGTGCCAGCAGCGTAGATCCAGCGGGAGGACTTTCCTACAATGAGCAGTTCTTC; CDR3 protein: CASSVDPAGGLSYNEQFF
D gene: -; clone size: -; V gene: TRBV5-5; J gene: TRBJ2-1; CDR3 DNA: TGTGCCAGCAGCACGCGCAAGGCCCACAATGAGCAGTTCTTC; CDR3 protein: CASSTRKAHNEQFF
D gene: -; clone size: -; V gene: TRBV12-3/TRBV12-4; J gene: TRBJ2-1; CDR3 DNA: TGTGCCAGCAAAGGGCACCGCAATGAGCAGTTCTTC; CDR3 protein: CASKGHRNEQFF
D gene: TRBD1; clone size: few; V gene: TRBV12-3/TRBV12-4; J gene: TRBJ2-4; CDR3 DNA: TGTGCCAGCAAGGATCGACAGGGGGTCAAAAACATTCAGTACTTC; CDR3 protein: CASKDRQGVKNIQYF
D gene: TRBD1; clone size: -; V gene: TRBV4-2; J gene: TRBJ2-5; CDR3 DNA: TGTGCCAGCAGCCAAGCGGGACAGGTTGAGGGAGAGACCCAGTACTTC; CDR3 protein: CASSQAGQVEGETQYF
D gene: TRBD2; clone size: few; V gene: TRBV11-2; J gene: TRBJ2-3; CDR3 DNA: TGTGCCAGCAGCTTGATAGTGGGAGCGGGGATTATAGATACGCAGTATTTT; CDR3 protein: CASSLIVGAGIIDTQYF
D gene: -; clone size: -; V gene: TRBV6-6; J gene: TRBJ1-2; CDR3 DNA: TGTGCCAGCAGTTACGCGGCAGGGGAAGTTGGGCATGGCTACACCTTC; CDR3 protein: CASSYAAGEVGHGYTF
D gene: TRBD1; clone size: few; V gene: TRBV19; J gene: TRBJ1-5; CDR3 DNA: TGTGCCAGTAGTAGCCCATACCGGGACAGCGACAATCAGCCCCAGCATTTT; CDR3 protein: CASSSPYRDSDNQPQHF
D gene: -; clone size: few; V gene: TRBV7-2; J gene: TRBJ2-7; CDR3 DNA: TGTGCCAGCAGCCTAGCAGAGTACGAGCAGTACTTC; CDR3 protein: CASSLAEYEQYF
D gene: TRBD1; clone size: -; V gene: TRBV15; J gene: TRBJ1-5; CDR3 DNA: TGTGCCACCAGCACCAGGACAGGGGCGCGTCAGCCCCAGCATTTT; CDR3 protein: CATSTRTGARQPQHF
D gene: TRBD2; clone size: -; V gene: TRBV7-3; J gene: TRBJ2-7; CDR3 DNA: TGTGCCAGCAGCCCCCGGGGAGGGGCCTCCTACGAGCAGTACTTC; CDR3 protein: CASSPRGGASYEQYF
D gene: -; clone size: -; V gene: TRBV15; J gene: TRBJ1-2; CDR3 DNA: TGTGCCACCAGCACAGAAACCGATTACTATGGCTACACCTTC; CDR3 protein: CATSTETDYYGYTF
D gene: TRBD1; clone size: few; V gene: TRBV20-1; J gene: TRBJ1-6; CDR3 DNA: TGCAGTGCTCGGGACAGCTTTATGAATTCACCCCTCCACTTT; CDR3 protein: CSARDSFMNSPLHF
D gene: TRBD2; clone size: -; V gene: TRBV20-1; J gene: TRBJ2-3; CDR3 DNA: TGCAGTGCTAGCCTAGCGGGGAACACAGATACGCAGTATTTT; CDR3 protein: CSASLAGNTDTQYF
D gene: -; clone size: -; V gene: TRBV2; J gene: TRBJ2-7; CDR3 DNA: TGTGCCACAGTGGGGGAGATAACTGGCGAGCAGTACTTC; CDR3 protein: CATVGEITGEQYF
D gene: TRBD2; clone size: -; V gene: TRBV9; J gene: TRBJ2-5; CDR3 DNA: TGTGCCAACAGCTCCTCGACTAGCGGGGGAGATCAAGAGACCCAGTACTTC; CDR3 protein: CANSSSTSGGDQETQYF
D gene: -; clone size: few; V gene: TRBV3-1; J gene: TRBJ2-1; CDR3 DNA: TGTGCCAGCAGCCAAGAGAAGGGCCGGGGCCGTGAAGCTGAGCAGTTCTTC; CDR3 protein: CASSQEKGRGREAEQFF
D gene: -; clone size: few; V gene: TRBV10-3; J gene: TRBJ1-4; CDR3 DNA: TGTGCCATCAGTGAGTCGCACGAAGGTGAAAAACTGTTTTTT; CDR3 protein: CAISESHEGEKLFF
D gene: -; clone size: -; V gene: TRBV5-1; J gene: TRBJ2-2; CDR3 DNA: TGCGCCAGCAGCTTGGCGACCGGGCCCGGGGAGCTGTTTTTT; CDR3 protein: CASSLATGPGELFF
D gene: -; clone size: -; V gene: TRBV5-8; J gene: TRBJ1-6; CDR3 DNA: TGTGCCAGCAGCCGAGACACCCTTGATCCCCTCCACTTT; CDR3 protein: CASSRDTLDPLHF
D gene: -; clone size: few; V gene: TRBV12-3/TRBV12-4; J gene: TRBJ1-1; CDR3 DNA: TGTGCCAGCAGTTTAAGTCGGTCGGGTTCGGGGGATGGAGCTTTCTTT; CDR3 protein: CASSLSRSGSGDGAFF